The present entry profiles one TCR beta chain with its context. The study ran its PCR with 60 Vbeta and 13 Jbeta primers. Sequenced by immunoSEQ multiplex PCR; TCRdb stores in-frame clones only, minus some. The sample has more than 90,000 clones, roughly 80% seen once. The sample belongs to a study of cytomegalovirus exposure and HLA in healthy donors. The CDR3 consists of 15 residues. CDR1 is SGHVS and CDR2 is FQNEAQ in the germline V gene. V shed 6 bases and J 9 bases; nucleotides not matched to a gene: 12. This TCR came from a man aged 35 to 55 in good health and CMV-seropositive. This chain links TRBV7-8 with TRBJ2-1, with TRBD2 matching over 9 bases. Sequencing was done on a sample of PBMCs. The CDR3 DNA is TGTGCCAGCAGACTCGGGACTAGCTGGGGCCGTGAGCAGTTCTTC. Translating it yields CASRLGTSWGREQFF.